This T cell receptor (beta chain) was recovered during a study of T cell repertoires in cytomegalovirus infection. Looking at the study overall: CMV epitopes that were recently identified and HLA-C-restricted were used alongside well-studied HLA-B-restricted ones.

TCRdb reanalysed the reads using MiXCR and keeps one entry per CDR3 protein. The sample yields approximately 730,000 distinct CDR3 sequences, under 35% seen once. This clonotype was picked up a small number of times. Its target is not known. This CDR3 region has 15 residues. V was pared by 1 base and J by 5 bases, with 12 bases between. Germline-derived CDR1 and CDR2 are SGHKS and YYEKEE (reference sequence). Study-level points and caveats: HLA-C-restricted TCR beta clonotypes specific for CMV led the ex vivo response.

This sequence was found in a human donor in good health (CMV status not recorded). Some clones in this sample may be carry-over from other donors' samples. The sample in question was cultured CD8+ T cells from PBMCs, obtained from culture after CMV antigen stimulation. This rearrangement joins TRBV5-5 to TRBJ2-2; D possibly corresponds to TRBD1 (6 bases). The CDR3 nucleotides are TGTGCCAGCAGCTTGCAGGGGCCCGGGACCGGGGAGCTGTTTTTT. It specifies CASSLQGPGTGELFF.